The 32 T cell receptor beta chains presented below share a single source sample, sequenced in a study of blood T cell repertoires in COVID-19. Assay used: immunoSEQ multiplex PCR; TCRdb lists only in-frame clones, some missing. The table lists more than 95,000 clones, 87% of them singletons, with roughly 3% in the top ten. The sequencing sample was made of peripheral blood. The receptors come from a man over 45 in a cohort sampled during active COVID-19.

The rearrangement uses TRBV4-3 and TRBJ1-5; a possible D gene is TRBD1 (5 bases). Germline V gene data show CDR1 as LGHNA and CDR2 as YSLEER. CDR3 length: 15 residues. Trimming pared 1 base from V and 9 bases from J, leaving 16 bases between. In DNA form, the CDR3 reads TGCGCCAGCAGCCAAGTTTGGAGGGCTACAGGGCCCCAGCATTTT. Amino acid sequence: CASSQVWRATGPQHF.

The V and J genes are TRBV5-5 and TRBJ2-7, with 10 bases matching TRBD2. The CDR3 runs 16 residues. In germline, CDR1 is SGHKS, CDR2 YYEKEE (reference sequence). The ends lost 4 bases at V and 3 bases at J; junction bases unmatched: 10. The CDR3 is CASSLGTSVKNYEQYF. The CDR3 region has the DNA TGTGCCAGCAGCCTAGGGACTAGCGTCAAGAACTACGAGCAGTACTTC.

This clone was observed a handful of times. The V call is TRBV29-1, the J call TRBJ2-1; 8 bases map to TRBD1. CDR1 is SQVTM, CDR2 ANQGSEA, per germline. V shed 6 bases, J shed 8 bases, and the junction held 3 bases outside the gene matches. This CDR3 contains 11 residues. CDR3: CSVDRADEQFF. The CDR3, as DNA: TGCAGCGTGGACAGGGCGGATGAGCAGTTCTTC.

The V call is TRBV3-1 (or the pseudogene TRBV3-2), the J call TRBJ1-2; D not certain. This CDR3 has 17 residues. The V and J ends lost 0 bases and 0 bases respectively, with 14 bases between them. The V gene's germline CDR1 is LGHDT and CDR2 YNNKEL (reference sequence). CDR3 sequence: CASSQESTSETNYGYTF. The CDR3 region has the DNA TGTGCCAGCAGCCAAGAAAGTACGAGCGAGACTAACTATGGCTACACCTTC.

The chain is built from TRBV5-8 and TRBJ1-6; no clear D gene. Trimming pared 0 bases from V and 7 bases from J, leaving 14 bases between. CDR1 and CDR2 (germline): SGHTS, YDEGEE. The CDR3 has 16 residues. Written as DNA, the CDR3 is TGTGCCAGCAGCTTGGCGTCCCGTAGCGGAAATTCACCCCTCCACTTT. It specifies CASSLASRSGNSPLHF. Filled out from reference TRBV5-8 and TRBJ1-6, the complete variable domain reads EAGVTQSPTHLIKTRGQQATLRCSPISGHTSVYWYQQALGLGLQFLLWYDEGEERNRGNFPPRFSGRQFPNYSSELNVNALELEDSALYLCASSLASRSGNSPLHFGNGTRLTVT.

This clone has just one count. V gene TRBV6-2 or TRBV6-3 combines with J gene TRBJ2-5; D might be TRBD1 (5 bases). V was cut by 5 bases and J by 4 bases, with 17 bases left in between. The length of the CDR3 is 15 residues. CDR1 is MNHEY, CDR2 SVGEGT, per germline. The CDR3 DNA is TGTGCCAGCAGTAGGGGCGTCGAAGGGCGAGAGACCCAGTACTTC. Its protein product is CASSRGVEGRETQYF.

The chain carries TRBV11-3 and TRBJ2-1; 7 positions agree with TRBD1. The J segment lost 3 bases and the V segment lost 5 bases, leaving 10 bases of the junction unmatched. The CDR3 totals 16 residues. Germline V gene sequence: CDR1 SGHNT, CDR2 YENEEA. CDR3 DNA sequence: TGTGCCAGCAGCCCCTCTTTTGGACAGGACTACAATGAGCAGTTCTTC. This codes for CASSPSFGQDYNEQFF. The full variable domain, with the rest looked up from reference TRBV11-3 and TRBJ2-1, is EAGVVQSPRYKIIEKKQPVAFWCNPISGHNTLYWYLQNLGQGPELLIRYENEEAVDDSQLPKDRFSAERLKGVDSTLKIQPAELGDSAVYLCASSPSFGQDYNEQFFGPGTRLTVL.

The V gene is TRBV29-1, the J gene TRBJ2-7, with a possible D match to TRBD1 (5 bases). Germline CDR1 reads SQVTM; CDR2 reads ANQGSEA. Trimming removed 4 bases from V and 5 bases from J, with 12 bases in between. The CDR3 has 12 amino acids. The CDR3 sequence: CSVGVGHDEQYF. CDR3 coding DNA: TGCAGCGTTGGTGTAGGACATGACGAGCAGTACTTC.

The chain employs TRBV6-5 and TRBJ2-7; 8 nucleotides line up with TRBD1. The CDR3 runs 15 residues. From germline, CDR1 is MNHEY and CDR2 SVGAGI. With V trimmed by 10 bases and J by 0 bases, 11 bases remained unmatched. The CDR3 spells CATRGPPGASYEQYF. CDR3 bases: TGTGCCACCAGGGGGCCTCCGGGAGCCTCCTACGAGCAGTACTTC.

The J gene is TRBJ1-3, the V gene TRBV29-1; D might be TRBD1 (5 bases). The CDR3 is 13 residues long. V lost 7 bases, J lost 1 base, and 11 bases lay in between. The V gene's germline CDR1 is SQVTM and CDR2 ANQGSEA. CDR3 nucleotides: TGCAGCGGGACATCGAGGTCTGGAAACACCATATATTTT. Translated, it gives CSGTSRSGNTIYF.

In this sample, this clone turned up a few times. The chain links TRBV27 to TRBJ1-2; 9 bases fit TRBD1. CDR3 length: 15 amino acids. The junction had 5 bases not matched to a gene; V was cut back by 4 bases and J by 2 bases. In germline, CDR1 is MNHEY, CDR2 SMNVEV (reference sequence). The CDR3 DNA follows: TGTGCCAGCAGTTCCTTGGACAGGGGCAACTATGGCTACACCTTC. Encoded protein: CASSSLDRGNYGYTF.

This sequence joins TRBV4-1 and TRBJ2-1; TRBD2 agrees at 12 bases. The CDR3 covers 16 residues. V gave up 0 bases and J gave up 7 bases; unmatched junction bases: 4. Germline assignment: CDR1 MGHRA and CDR2 YSYEKL. This CDR3 reads CASSQDLAGGRNEQFF. CDR3 in DNA: TGCGCCAGCAGCCAAGATCTAGCGGGGGGGCGAAATGAGCAGTTCTTC.

The CDR3, as DNA: TGTGCCAGCAGCCCCCGTCCCCCGGGATATGAGCAGTTCTTC. Amino acids: CASSPRPPGYEQFF. The V and J genes are TRBV13 and TRBJ2-1; maybe TRBD2 (5 bases). Trimming cost V 5 bases and J 8 bases, with 16 bases left between them. CDR1 is PRHDT, CDR2 FYEKMQ, per germline (reference sequence). The length of the CDR3 is 14 residues.

The rearrangement uses TRBV5-8 and TRBJ1-5, with D uncertain. Germline V CDR1 and CDR2: SGHTS, YDEGEE. The CDR3 has 13 residues. The V end was cut by 0 bases, the J end by 7 bases, with 8 bases between. CDR3 sequence (DNA): TGTGCCAGCAGCTTGGACAGCATACAGCCCCAGCATTTT. Translation: CASSLDSIQPQHF.

V usage is TRBV6-2 or TRBV6-3 and J usage is TRBJ1-2, with a possible D match to TRBD1 (6 bases). CDR3 length equals 15 residues. The V gene's germline CDR1 is MNHEY and CDR2 SVGEGT. Trimming cost V 5 bases and J 8 bases, with 21 bases left between them. CDR3 nucleotide sequence: TGTGCCAGCAGTGAGACCCCGGACAGCCCTTTCGGCTACACCTTC. It is translated as CASSETPDSPFGYTF.

The chain employs TRBV5-6 and TRBJ1-3; 9 positions agree with TRBD1. Germline trimming cut 0 bases from V and 1 base from J; bases unmatched to any gene: 2. The CDR3 has 16 residues. Germline values: CDR1 SGHDT, CDR2 YYEEEE. CDR3 DNA sequence: TGTGCCAGCAGCTTGGCGGGACAGGGTTCTGGAAACACCATATATTTT. It encodes CASSLAGQGSGNTIYF.

V is TRBV4-2 and J is TRBJ1-1, with 8 bases identical to TRBD1. V shed 1 base, J shed 0 bases, and the junction held 1 base outside the gene matches. CDR1 LGHNA and CDR2 YNFKEQ come from the germline V gene. The CDR3 covers 15 residues. CDR3 DNA sequence: TGTGCCAGCAGCCAAGGCAGGGGGCTGAACACTGAAGCTTTCTTT. Encoded protein: CASSQGRGLNTEAFF.

The chain couples TRBV6-5 to TRBJ2-5, with TRBD1 matching 7 bases. J gave up 4 bases and V 2 bases, and 7 bases lay outside the gene matches. The CDR3 runs 15 residues. The V gene's germline CDR1 is MNHEY and CDR2 SVGAGI. The CDR3 here is CASSYGQGVRETQYF. The CDR3 bases are TGTGCCAGCAGTTACGGGCAGGGGGTCCGAGAGACCCAGTACTTC.

The chain carries TRBV5-1 and TRBJ2-2; TRBD1 agrees at 8 bases. V shed 2 bases and J 4 bases; nucleotides not matched to a gene: 10. This CDR3 comprises 17 residues. Germline CDR1 is SGHRS and CDR2 is YFSETQ. The CDR3 DNA reads as TGCGCCAGCAGCTTTCGGCGACAGGGGAGTGTCACCGGGGAGCTGTTTTTT. Translating gives CASSFRRQGSVTGELFF.

This clone has just a few counts. The chain joins TRBV5-6 to TRBJ1-6; D perhaps matches TRBD1 (5 bases). V gave up 2 bases and J gave up 3 bases, with 12 bases separating them. CDR1 is SGHDT, CDR2 YYEEEE, per germline. This CDR3 contains 16 residues. CDR3 bases: TGTGCCAGCAGCTTCTTAGACAGAGTCTATAATTCACCCCTCCACTTT. The encoded protein is CASSFLDRVYNSPLHF.

This clone showed up just a few times. The CDR3 DNA sequence: TGCGCCAGCAGCTCCGACCGGACAGGGCCATCACCCCTCCACTTT. It yields the protein CASSSDRTGPSPLHF. The V gene is TRBV5-1, the J gene TRBJ1-6; 8 bases map to TRBD1. V trimming: 3 bases; J trimming: 10 bases; junction bases outside the gene matches: 9. Germline CDR1 SGHRS, CDR2 YFSETQ. The CDR3 is made up of 15 amino acids.

The genes are TRBV7-9 and TRBJ1-1; 8 bases fit TRBD1. With V trimmed by 1 base and J by 4 bases, 2 bases remained unmatched. This CDR3 has 14 amino acids. Germline V gene data show CDR1 as SEHNR and CDR2 as FQNEAQ (reference sequence). CDR3 DNA sequence: TGTGCCAGCAGCTTAGGGACAGGGACCACTGAAGCTTTCTTT. This encodes CASSLGTGTTEAFF.

The chain combines TRBV5-1 with TRBJ2-5; possible D gene TRBD1, 6 bases. CDR3 length: 14 amino acids. V was clipped by 0 bases and J by 1 base, with 7 bases between them. Looked up from germline, CDR1 is SGHRS and CDR2 is YFSETQ. The CDR3 nucleotides read TGCGCCAGCAGCTTGGGGGGGCCCCAAGAGACCCAGTACTTC. Translation gives CASSLGGPQETQYF. Combining the CDR3 with reference TRBV5-1 and TRBJ2-5 gives the whole variable domain KAGVTQTPRYLIKTRGQQVTLSCSPISGHRSVSWYQQTPGQGLQFLFEYFSETQRNKGNFPGRFSGRQFSNSRSEMNVSTLELGDSALYLCASSLGGPQETQYFGPGTRLLVL.

The chain combines TRBV11-2 with TRBJ1-1; D is perhaps TRBD1 (5 bases). CDR3 length: 13 residues. CDR1 and CDR2 from the germline V gene are SGHAT and FQNNGV. The V gene lost 5 bases and the J gene lost 5 bases, with 12 bases spanning the gap. CDR3 in DNA: TGTGCCAGCAGCCGAACGGGGGGGACTGAAGCTTTCTTT. Its translation is CASSRTGGTEAFF.

This clone is labeled as medium-sized. CDR3 in DNA: TGTGCCAGCAGTGTCCCGGGGGGCGAGCAGTACTTC. As protein: CASSVPGGEQYF. The genes are TRBV27 and TRBJ2-7, with 7 bases aligning to TRBD2. This CDR3 has 12 residues. Trimming cost V 5 bases and J 6 bases; bases outside gene matches: 4. The germline V gene encodes CDR1 MNHEY and CDR2 SMNVEV (reference sequence).

The chain links TRBV5-1 to TRBJ1-4; D is undetermined. This CDR3 region has 14 residues. The V gene lost 4 bases and the J gene lost 5 bases, with 12 bases spanning the gap. Germline values: CDR1 SGHRS, CDR2 YFSETQ. CDR3 coding DNA: TGCGCCAGCAGCACCCGTGACTTGAATGAAAAACTGTTTTTT. Translating it yields CASSTRDLNEKLFF.

J is TRBJ2-7 and V is TRBV28; 9 nucleotides align to TRBD1. With V trimmed by 7 bases and J by 3 bases, 10 bases remained unmatched. The germline V gene has CDR1 MDHEN and CDR2 SYDVKM. The CDR3 consists of 15 residues. In DNA, the CDR3 is TGTGCCAGCATCGCCCCCGGGACAGGGATCTACGAGCAGTACTTC. The encoded protein is CASIAPGTGIYEQYF.

V gene TRBV24-1 combines with J gene TRBJ2-1, with 7 bases aligning to TRBD2. J lost 9 bases, V lost 10 bases, and 14 bases had no gene match. Germline V gene data show CDR1 as KGHDR and CDR2 as SFDVKD. The length of the CDR3 is 14 residues. The CDR3 is CATGDPGLTAEQFF. CDR3 DNA: TGTGCCACAGGGGATCCGGGACTAACGGCTGAGCAGTTCTTC.

The chain uses TRBV2 and TRBJ1-5, with 11 positions matching TRBD1. The CDR3 is 15 amino acids. Germline-derived CDR1 and CDR2 are SNHLY and FYNNEI. V gave up 6 bases and J gave up 7 bases; unmatched junction bases: 8. This CDR3 is CASSRTGGSGQPQHF. CDR3 sequence (DNA): TGTGCCAGCAGCAGGACAGGGGGCTCGGGACAGCCCCAGCATTTT.

This clone showed up just once. V gene TRBV7-9 combines with J gene TRBJ2-3; D may be TRBD2 (7 bases). The germline V and J ends were trimmed by 8 bases and 6 bases, with 18 bases remaining between them. The CDR3 runs 14 residues. From germline, CDR1 is SEHNR and CDR2 FQNEAQ (reference sequence). The CDR3 DNA sequence: TGTGCCAGCGGGAAGGGGGGGCGGTATGATACGCAGTATTTT. Translating gives CASGKGGRYDTQYF.

This clone was observed once. This chain joins TRBV6-5 and TRBJ1-2; 7 bases match TRBD1. V lost 7 bases and J lost 7; bases outside the gene matches: 9. Germline V gene data show CDR1 as MNHEY and CDR2 as SVGAGI. The CDR3 spans 13 residues. The CDR3 protein is CASNPQGSGGYTF. The CDR3 nucleotides read TGTGCCAGCAACCCACAGGGGTCGGGTGGCTACACCTTC.

The CDR3 protein is CASSMARANTEAFF. Written as DNA, the CDR3 is TGTGCCAGTAGTATGGCCAGGGCGAACACTGAAGCTTTCTTT. The gene calls are TRBV19 and TRBJ1-1, with D perhaps TRBD1 (5 bases). The CDR3 loop spans 14 amino acids. Germline values: CDR1 LNHDA, CDR2 SQIVND (reference sequence). Trimming pared 3 bases from V and 1 base from J, leaving 9 bases between.